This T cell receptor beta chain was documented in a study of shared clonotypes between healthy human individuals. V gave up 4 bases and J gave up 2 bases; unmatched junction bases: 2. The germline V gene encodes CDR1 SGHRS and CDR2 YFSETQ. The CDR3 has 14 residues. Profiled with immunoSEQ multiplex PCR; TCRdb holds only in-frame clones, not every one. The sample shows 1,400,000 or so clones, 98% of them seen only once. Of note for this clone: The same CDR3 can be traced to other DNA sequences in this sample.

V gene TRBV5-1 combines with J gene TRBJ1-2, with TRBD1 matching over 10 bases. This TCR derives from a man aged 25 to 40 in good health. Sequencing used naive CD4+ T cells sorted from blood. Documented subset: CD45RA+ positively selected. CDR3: CASSLTGGNYGYTF. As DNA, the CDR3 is TGCGCCAGCAGCCTGACAGGGGGCAACTATGGCTACACCTTC.